The 6 T cell receptor beta chains below come from one sample, sequenced in a study of blood T cell repertoires in COVID-19. Assay: immunoSEQ multiplex PCR; the TCRdb copy retains only in-frame clones and omits some. The sample records about 40,000 clones, around 90% being singletons. Material for sequencing was peripheral blood. The receptor source for this set is a man aged 45-65 years with active COVID-19.

The chain recombines TRBV27 with TRBJ1-1; D may be TRBD1 (5 bases). This CDR3 contains 16 residues. Per the germline V gene, CDR1 is MNHEY and CDR2 is SMNVEV (reference sequence). The V and J ends lost 2 bases and 0 bases respectively, with 13 bases between them. CDR3: CASSLALTVMNTEAFF. In DNA form, the CDR3 reads TGTGCCAGCAGTTTAGCTTTGACAGTAATGAACACTGAAGCTTTCTTT.

The chain combines TRBV7-9 with TRBJ1-1; 8 positions agree with TRBD1. CDR1 is SEHNR and CDR2 is FQNEAQ in the germline V gene (reference sequence). CDR3 length: 13 residues. V lost 4 bases to trimming and J lost 7 bases; unmatched junction nucleotides: 5. CDR3 in DNA: TGTGCCAGCAGCTACGGACAGGGAGTTGAAGCTTTCTTT. This translates into CASSYGQGVEAFF.

J is TRBJ2-7 and V is TRBV19, with TRBD2 matching 7 bases. This CDR3 has 13 amino acids. The ends lost 10 bases at V and 1 base at J; junction bases unmatched: 7. From germline, CDR1 is LNHDA and CDR2 SQIVND (reference sequence). CDR3 nucleotides: TGTGCCACCAGTCTAGCGGCATCCTACGAGCAGTACTTC. It yields the protein CATSLAASYEQYF. The full variable domain, with the rest looked up from reference TRBV19 and TRBJ2-7, is DGGITQSPKYLFRKEGQNVTLSCEQNLNHDAMYWYRQDPGQGLRLIYYSQIVNDFQKGDIAEGYSVSREKKESFPLTVTSAQKNPTAFYLCATSLAASYEQYFGPGTRLTVT.

The gene calls are TRBV19 and TRBJ2-5; D gene unclear. CDR3 length: 11 residues. Per germline, CDR1 LNHDA and CDR2 SQIVND (reference sequence). The V and J ends lost 2 bases and 4 bases respectively, with 2 bases between them. For the CDR3, the DNA is TGTGCCAGTAGTATACGAGAGACCCAGTACTTC. Translating gives CASSIRETQYF.

The V call is TRBV19, the J call TRBJ2-5, with D unclear. V gave up 1 base and J gave up 0 bases, with 6 bases separating them. There are 14 residues in the CDR3. The V gene's germline CDR1 is LNHDA and CDR2 SQIVND (reference sequence). CDR3 sequence (DNA): TGTGCCAGTAGTATAGGTGGCTACCAAGAGACCCAGTACTTC. It codes for CASSIGGYQETQYF.

The genes are TRBV15 and TRBJ1-2, with D hard to call. Germline CDR1 and CDR2: LNHNV and YYDKDF (reference sequence). The CDR3 runs to 14 residues. V shed 0 bases and J shed 8 bases, with 13 bases lying between them. In nucleotides, the CDR3 is TGTGCCACCAGCAGAGATAATGGGAGGGTCGGCTACACCTTC. Translating gives CATSRDNGRVGYTF.